This TCR beta chain was profiled in a study of blood T cells in healthy people across ages. Trimming cost V 2 bases and J 1 base; bases outside gene matches: 10. The CDR3 extends over 17 amino acids. Germline V gives CDR1 SGHKS, CDR2 YYEKEE (reference sequence). It was with a sample-barcoded 5' primer and a J-beta primer mix that a second PCR of roughly 6 to 12 cycles was run. TCRdb independently ran MiXCR on the 5' RACE reads; one entry per CDR3 protein. Of approximately 780,000 distinct CDR3 sequences listed, 20% to 30% are singletons. This clonotype was counted only a few times. In addition, the sample was reused for a study of T cells of mothers and their children.

Sequencing was done on a sample of blood. This clonotype was sampled from a boy younger than 18 in good health. This sequence joins TRBV5-5 and TRBJ2-5; the match to TRBD1 covers 8 bases. The CDR3, as DNA: TGTGCCAGCAGCTTCCCGTTACAGGGGGGAGGCCAAGAGACCCAGTACTTC. It codes for CASSFPLQGGGQETQYF.